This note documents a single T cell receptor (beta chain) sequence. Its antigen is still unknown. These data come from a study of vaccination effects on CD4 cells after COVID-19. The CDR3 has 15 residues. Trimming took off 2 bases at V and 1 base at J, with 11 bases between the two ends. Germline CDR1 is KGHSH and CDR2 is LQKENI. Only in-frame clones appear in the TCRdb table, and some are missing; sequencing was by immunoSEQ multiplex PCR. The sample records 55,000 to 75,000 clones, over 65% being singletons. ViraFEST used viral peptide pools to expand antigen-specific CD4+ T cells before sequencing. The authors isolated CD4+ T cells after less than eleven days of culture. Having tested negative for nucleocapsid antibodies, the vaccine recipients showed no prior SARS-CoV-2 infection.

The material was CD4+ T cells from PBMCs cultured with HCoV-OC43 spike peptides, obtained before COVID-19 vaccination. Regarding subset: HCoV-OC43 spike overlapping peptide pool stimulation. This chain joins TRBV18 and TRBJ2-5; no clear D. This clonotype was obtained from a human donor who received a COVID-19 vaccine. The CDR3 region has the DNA TGTGCCAGCTCACCATTAAGAGCAGGCCAAGAGACCCAGTACTTC. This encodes CASSPLRAGQETQYF. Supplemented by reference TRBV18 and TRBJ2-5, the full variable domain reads NAGVMQNPRHLVRRRGQEARLRCSPMKGHSHVYWYRQLPEEGLKFMVYLQKENIIDESGMPKERFSAEFPKEGPSILRIQQVVRGDSAAYFCASSPLRAGQETQYFGPGTRLLVL.